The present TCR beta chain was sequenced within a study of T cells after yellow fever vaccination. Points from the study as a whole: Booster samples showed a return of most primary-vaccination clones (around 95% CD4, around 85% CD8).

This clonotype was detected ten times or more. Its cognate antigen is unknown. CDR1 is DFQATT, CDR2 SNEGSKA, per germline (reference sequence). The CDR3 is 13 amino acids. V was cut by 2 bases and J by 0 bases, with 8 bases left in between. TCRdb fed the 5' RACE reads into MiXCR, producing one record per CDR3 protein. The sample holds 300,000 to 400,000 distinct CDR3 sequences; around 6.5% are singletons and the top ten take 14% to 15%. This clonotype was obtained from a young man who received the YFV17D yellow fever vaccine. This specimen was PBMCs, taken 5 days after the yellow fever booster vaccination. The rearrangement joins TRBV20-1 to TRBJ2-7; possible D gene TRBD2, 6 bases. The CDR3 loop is CSARRGGSYEQYF. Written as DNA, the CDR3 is TGCAGTGCTAGACGGGGAGGCTCCTACGAGCAGTACTTC.